Listed here are 6 T cell receptor beta chains from one sample, sequenced in a study of metastatic and nonmetastatic thyroid tumors. Patients were all untreated before their thyroid surgery. TCRdb used MiXCR to call clones anew from the PCR reads. The profile covers 35,000 to 45,000 clones, with around 10% appearing a single time and 9% to 10% taken by the ten largest. Specimen: blood. These receptors all stem from a male donor with papillary thyroid cancer or a benign thyroid nodule (not recorded which). Some clones in this sample may be carry-over from other donors' samples.

Relative to its sample, this clone is medium-sized (0.01 to 0.1%). The chain has TRBV6-2 or TRBV6-3 and TRBJ1-1; D gene ambiguous. The CDR3 extends over 15 amino acids. Germline assignment: CDR1 MNHEY and CDR2 SVGEGT. The V gene lost 4 bases and the J gene lost 3 bases, with 15 bases spanning the gap. The CDR3 coding sequence is TGTGCCAGCAGTTCGTGGCGAGAGTGGGACACTGAAGCTTTCTTT. Its protein product is CASSSWREWDTEAFF.

This clone was seen at least ten times. The chain couples TRBV11-2 to TRBJ2-7, with D possibly called TRBD1 or TRBD2 (5 bases each). CDR1 SGHAT and CDR2 FQNNGV come from the germline V gene. V was pared by 6 bases and J by 0 bases, with 15 bases between. The CDR3 length is 15 residues. DNA for the CDR3: TGTGCCAGCAGTTTTGCTGTCGGGGCCTCCTACGAGCAGTACTTC. This codes for CASSFAVGASYEQYF.

With regard to this clone: An end of the junction differs from the germline gene, which may be a read error. J is TRBJ2-7 and V is TRBV5-1; maybe TRBD1 (6 bases). Germline V lookup: CDR1 SGHRS, CDR2 YFSETQ. The CDR3 has 14 amino acids. The CDR3 sequence: CASSLGQIDYEQYF. CDR3 bases: TGTGCCAGCAGCTTGGGACAAATTGACTACGAGCAGTACTTC.

Ten or more counts support this clone. This chain uses TRBV28 with TRBJ2-4; D tentatively fits TRBD1 or TRBD2 (6 bases each). In germline, CDR1 is MDHEN, CDR2 SYDVKM. CDR3 size: 18 residues. Trimming took off 2 bases at V and 4 bases at J, with 21 bases between the two ends. Written as DNA, the CDR3 is TGTGCCAGCAGTTTAACGCCCTCCGGGGGCAGGAATAAAAACATTCAGTACTTC. It specifies CASSLTPSGGRNKNIQYF.

Only a few counts were recorded for this clone. The V and J genes are TRBV18 and TRBJ1-3, with D perhaps TRBD1 (5 bases). The CDR3 length is 14 residues. V was cut by 3 bases and J by 9 bases, with 15 bases left in between. Germline loops: CDR1 KGHSH, CDR2 LQKENI. CDR3 DNA: TGTGCCAGCTCACCGCAGGGCCCGAAAGGCACCATATATTTT. As protein: CASSPQGPKGTIYF. Complete variable domain (other parts from reference TRBV18 and TRBJ1-3): NAGVMQNPRHLVRRRGQEARLRCSPMKGHSHVYWYRQLPEEGLKFMVYLQKENIIDESGMPKERFSAEFPKEGPSILRIQQVVRGDSAAYFCASSPQGPKGTIYFGEGSWLTVV.

This clone was counted at least ten times. The V and J genes are TRBV19 and TRBJ2-2, with 9 bases identical to TRBD1. The CDR3 consists of 15 residues. CDR1 and CDR2 (germline): LNHDA, SQIVND (reference sequence). With V trimmed by 7 bases and J by 4 bases, 7 bases remained unmatched. The CDR3 region is CASTWDRDRTGELFF. The CDR3, as DNA: TGTGCCAGTACTTGGGACAGGGACCGCACCGGGGAGCTGTTTTTT.